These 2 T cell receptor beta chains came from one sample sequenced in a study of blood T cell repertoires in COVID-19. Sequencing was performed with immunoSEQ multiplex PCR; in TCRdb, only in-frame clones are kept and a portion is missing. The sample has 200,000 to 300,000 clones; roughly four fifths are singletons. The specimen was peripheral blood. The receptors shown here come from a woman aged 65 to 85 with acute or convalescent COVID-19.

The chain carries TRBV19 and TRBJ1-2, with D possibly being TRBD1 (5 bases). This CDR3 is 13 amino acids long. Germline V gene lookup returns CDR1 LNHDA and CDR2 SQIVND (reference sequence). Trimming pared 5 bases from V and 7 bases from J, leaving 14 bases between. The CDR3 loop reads CASSYWGGSGYTF. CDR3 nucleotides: TGTGCCAGTAGTTATTGGGGGGGAAGTGGCTACACCTTC. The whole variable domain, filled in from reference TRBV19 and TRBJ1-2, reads DGGITQSPKYLFRKEGQNVTLSCEQNLNHDAMYWYRQDPGQGLRLIYYSQIVNDFQKGDIAEGYSVSREKKESFPLTVTSAQKNPTAFYLCASSYWGGSGYTFGSGTRLTVV.

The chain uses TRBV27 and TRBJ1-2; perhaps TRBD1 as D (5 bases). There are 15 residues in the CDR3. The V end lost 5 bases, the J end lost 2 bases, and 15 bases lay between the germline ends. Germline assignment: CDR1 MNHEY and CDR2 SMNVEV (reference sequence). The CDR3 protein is CASSARRRDNYGYTF. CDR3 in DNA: TGTGCCAGCAGTGCTCGAAGGAGGGACAACTATGGCTACACCTTC.